This record looks at one T cell receptor beta chain sequence and its context. Libraries were prepared by immunoSEQ multiplex PCR; TCRdb keeps only in-frame clonotypes and omits some of them. Here the sample spans 80,000 or so clones, 65% to 80% being singletons. This record belongs to a study of T cell responses to AZD1222 COVID-19 vaccine. V dropped 1 base and J dropped 9 bases, with 16 bases sitting between them. CDR1 is MNHNS, CDR2 SASEGT, per germline. CDR3 length: 15 amino acids. Material: peripheral blood, obtained 28 days after the second dose of the MenACWY control vaccine. The gene calls are TRBV6-1 and TRBJ1-5; D perhaps matches TRBD1 (6 bases). The TCR was taken from an adult who received the MenACWY meningococcal vaccine as a control. This CDR3 reads CASSEGWGPGWPQHF. CDR3 nucleotides: TGTGCCAGCAGTGAAGGCTGGGGGCCTGGGTGGCCCCAGCATTTT.